These 5 T cell receptor beta chains came from one sample sequenced in a study of shared clonotypes between healthy human individuals. The protocol was immunoSEQ multiplex PCR, while the TCRdb copy is restricted to in-frame clones and leaves out a portion. The data hold more than 900,000 clones, with around 78% observed a single time. Sequencing was carried out using memory CD4+ T cells from PBMCs. Specified subset: CD45RA-negative fraction. The receptors here all came from a man between 18 and 35 years old in good health. Some clones in this sample may be carry-over from other donors' samples.

The gene calls are TRBV20-1 and TRBJ2-1; D is perhaps TRBD1 or TRBD2 (5 bases each). CDR3 size: 10 residues. Germline V gene data show CDR1 as DFQATT and CDR2 as SNEGSKA (reference sequence). V was trimmed by 7 bases and J by 9 bases, leaving 10 bases between them. DNA for the CDR3: TGCAGTGGGGGGAACAGTGAGCAGTTCTTC. Protein: CSGGNSEQFF.

This clone was seen a few times. This rearrangement joins TRBV5-8 to TRBJ1-3; TRBD1 matches at 9 bases. The CDR3 has 17 amino acids. V lost 0 bases, J lost 1 base, and 5 bases stayed unmatched. CDR1 and CDR2 from the germline V gene are SGHTS and YDEGEE. In DNA, the CDR3 is TGTGCCAGCAGCTTGGCCGGGACAGGGAAGTCTGGAAACACCATATATTTT. This sequence encodes CASSLAGTGKSGNTIYF. Full variable domain (remainder filled in from reference TRBV5-8 and TRBJ1-3): EAGVTQSPTHLIKTRGQQATLRCSPISGHTSVYWYQQALGLGLQFLLWYDEGEERNRGNFPPRFSGRQFPNYSSELNVNALELEDSALYLCASSLAGTGKSGNTIYFGEGSWLTVV.

This clone has more than one count but fewer than ten. The rearrangement uses TRBV9 and TRBJ2-7; no definite D call. The CDR3 contains 14 residues. Germline-derived CDR1 and CDR2 are SGDLS and YYNGEE. Between the trimmed V and J ends, which lost 4 bases and 0 bases, there was a span of 11 bases. This chain's CDR3 is CASSRSGRSYEQYF. CDR3 sequence (DNA): TGTGCCAGCAGCCGGTCAGGCCGCTCCTACGAGCAGTACTTC.

The chain links TRBV4-3 to TRBJ1-2; D is ambiguous. The V gene's germline CDR1 is LGHNA and CDR2 YSLEER. Trimming took 0 bases from V and 4 from J, leaving 15 bases between them. The CDR3 is 16 residues long. CDR3 DNA sequence: TGCGCCAGCAGCCAAGATCTTAGGGCCCTATTCTATGGCTACACCTTC. It yields the protein CASSQDLRALFYGYTF.

The chain employs TRBV28 and TRBJ1-2, with TRBD1 identical over 10 bases. The CDR3 is 15 residues long. The ends lost 8 bases at V and 6 bases at J; junction bases unmatched: 12. Germline V CDR1 and CDR2: MDHEN, SYDVKM. The CDR3, as DNA: TGTGCCAGCGAGGGAGTCGGGACAGGGGTTGATGGCTACACCTTC. Translation gives CASEGVGTGVDGYTF.